This T cell receptor beta chain is from a study of spatial heterogeneity in lung cancer. To note about this clonotype: Sequence at one end of the junction differs from germline and may be a read error.

As to time point: blood at routine non-recurrence follow-up after resection. MiXCR, applied by TCRdb to the 5' RACE reads, yields one record per CDR3 protein. This table holds under 150,000 distinct CDR3 sequences, about 10% found once. CDR1 SSHAT and CDR2 FNYEAQ come from the germline V gene (reference sequence). This CDR3 spans 14 amino acids. This receptor was taken from a female donor with early-stage non-small cell lung cancer. The rearrangement uses TRBV7-7 and TRBJ2-1, with 9 bases lining up with TRBD2. This sample comprised PBMCs, obtained at follow-up. The chain's CDR3 is CASSYSGRFNEQFF. The CDR3 coding sequence is TGTGCTAGCAGCTACAGCGGGAGGTTCAATGAGCAGTTCTTC.